This is a list of T cell receptor beta chains from one sample in a study of CD8 T cells in ankylosing spondylitis. TCRdb recomputed calls from the 5' RACE reads with MiXCR, one row per CDR3 protein. The sample has hundreds of thousands of distinct CDR3 sequences, about 20% seen once; the top ten hold roughly 3.6%. The material sequenced was blood, either unsorted or a sorted T cell fraction (not recorded which). All receptors derive from a female donor with ankylosing spondylitis or in good health (not recorded which). The CDR3 runs from the conserved cysteine through the conserved F or W. A D gene is named only where the DNA matches it firmly. Expanded clones are given a class, and other clones once, few, many or no size at all.

clone_size	v_call	d_call	j_call	cdr3_nt	cdr3_aa
few	TRBV11-2	TRBD2	TRBJ2-3	TGTGCCAGCAGCCAAAGGACTAGCGGGAGGGGTAGCGCAGATACGCAGTATTTT	CASSQRTSGRGSADTQYF
NA	TRBV13	TRBD2	TRBJ2-1	TGTGCCAGCAGCGGGACTAGGGATCATGAGCAGTTCTTC	CASSGTRDHEQFF
NA	TRBV28	TRBD1	TRBJ1-4	TGTGCCAGCAGTGGGGGGACAGGGAAGGAAAAACTGTTTTTT	CASSGGTGKEKLFF
few	TRBV7-2	TRBD2	TRBJ2-1	TGTGCCAGCAGCTTTAGCGGGTCCTACAATGAGCAGTTCTTC	CASSFSGSYNEQFF
NA	TRBV20-1	NA	TRBJ2-1	TGCAGTGCAGAAAAGGGACTGCCGCTTGACAATGAGCAGTTCTTC	CSAEKGLPLDNEQFF
many	TRBV4-3	NA	TRBJ1-4	TGCGCCAGCAGCCAAGATCTTAATGAAAAACTGTTTTTT	CASSQDLNEKLFF
once	TRBV29-1	NA	TRBJ1-3	TGCAGCGTCCAGGGTTTCTTACGGAACACCATATATTTT	CSVQGFLRNTIYF
NA	TRBV7-2	NA	TRBJ1-1	TGTGCCAGCAGCGCAACGGGAACCCGCCTGGCTTTCTTT	CASSATGTRLAFF
NA	TRBV7-2	TRBD2	TRBJ2-2	TGTGCCAGCAGCCCTGAAAGAGCGGGGATCACCGGGGAGCTGTTTTTT	CASSPERAGITGELFF
few	TRBV29-1	NA	TRBJ2-7	TGCAGCGTTGAAGACGGGACCGGTACCTCCTACGAGCAGTACTTC	CSVEDGTGTSYEQYF
NA	TRBV19	NA	TRBJ2-2	TGTGCCAGTAGTACCCAAAGGGGGGCCGGGGAGCTGTTTTTT	CASSTQRGAGELFF
few	TRBV7-2	NA	TRBJ2-6	TGTGCCAGCAGCGTCCAAGGCTCTGGGGCCAACGTCCTGACTTTC	CASSVQGSGANVLTF
NA	TRBV25-1	NA	TRBJ2-1	TGTGCCAGCAACGTTGGAAGGGGCTCCTACAATGAGCAGTTCTTC	CASNVGRGSYNEQFF
NA	TRBV5-6	NA	TRBJ1-1	TGTGCCAGCAGCGTAACGGTGGGGCGGAACACTGAAGCTTTCTTT	CASSVTVGRNTEAFF
NA	TRBV29-1	TRBD1	TRBJ1-5	TGCAGCGTCGGACAGGGTGGTAGCAATCAGCCCCAGCATTTT	CSVGQGGSNQPQHF
few	TRBV7-9	NA	TRBJ2-1	TGTGCCAGCAGCTTAGCGGAGGTAGCCTACAATGAGCAGTTCTTC	CASSLAEVAYNEQFF
many	TRBV29-1	NA	TRBJ2-1	TGCAGCGTCGGGGGACATCGGGCGATAAATGAGCAGTTCTTC	CSVGGHRAINEQFF
NA	TRBV10-3	TRBD1	TRBJ1-1	TGTGCCATCAGTGCAGGGGGCAAGATCACTGAAGCTTTCTTT	CAISAGGKITEAFF
many	TRBV18	TRBD1	TRBJ1-1	TGTGCCAGCTCACCCGCGACAGGGGTGACTGAAGCTTTCTTT	CASSPATGVTEAFF
NA	TRBV12-3/TRBV12-4	NA	TRBJ1-2	TGTGCCAGCAGTTCGGGGGATGGCTACACCTTC	CASSSGDGYTF